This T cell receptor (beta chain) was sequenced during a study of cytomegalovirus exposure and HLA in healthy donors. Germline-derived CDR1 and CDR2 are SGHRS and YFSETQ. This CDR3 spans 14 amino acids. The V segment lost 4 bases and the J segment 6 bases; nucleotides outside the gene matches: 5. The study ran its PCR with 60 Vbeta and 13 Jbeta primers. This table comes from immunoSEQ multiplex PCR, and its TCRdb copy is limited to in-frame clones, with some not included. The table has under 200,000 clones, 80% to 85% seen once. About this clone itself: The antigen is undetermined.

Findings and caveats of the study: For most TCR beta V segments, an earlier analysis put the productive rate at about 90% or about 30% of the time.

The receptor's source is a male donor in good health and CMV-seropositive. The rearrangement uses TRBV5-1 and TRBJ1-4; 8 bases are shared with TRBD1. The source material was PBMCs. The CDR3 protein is CASSAGGLDEKLFF. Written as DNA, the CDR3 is TGCGCCAGCAGCGCAGGGGGCCTGGATGAAAAACTGTTTTTT.